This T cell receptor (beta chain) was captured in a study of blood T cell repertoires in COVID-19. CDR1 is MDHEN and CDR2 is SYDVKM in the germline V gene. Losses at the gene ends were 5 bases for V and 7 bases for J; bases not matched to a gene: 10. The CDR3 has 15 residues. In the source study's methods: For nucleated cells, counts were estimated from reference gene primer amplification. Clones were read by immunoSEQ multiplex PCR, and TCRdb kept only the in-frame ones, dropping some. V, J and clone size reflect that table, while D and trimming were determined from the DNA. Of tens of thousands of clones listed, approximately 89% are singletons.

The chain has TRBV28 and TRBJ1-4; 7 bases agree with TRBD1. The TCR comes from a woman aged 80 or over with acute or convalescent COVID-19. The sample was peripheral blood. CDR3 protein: CASSSDKGASEKLFF. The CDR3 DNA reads TGTGCCAGCAGTAGCGACAAGGGGGCGAGTGAAAAACTGTTTTTT.